This TCR beta chain is drawn from a study of blood T cell repertoires in COVID-19. Study as a whole: Sources were T cells, B-cell-depleted T cells, or PBMCs; the material itself was cDNA or gDNA.

Germline V gene sequence: CDR1 SGHTA, CDR2 FQGNSA. CDR3 size: 16 residues. The V and J ends lost 4 bases and 1 base, in that order; junction bases with no gene match: 6. Original processing methods: Estimation of nucleated cell counts was performed using reference gene primer amplification. Profiled with immunoSEQ multiplex PCR; TCRdb holds only in-frame clones, not every one. Clonal size and the V and J genes are those of that table, whereas D and trimming came from the DNA. The sample shows around 170,000 clones, over 80% of them seen only once. This chain uses TRBV7-2 with TRBJ2-3; 9 nucleotides line up with TRBD2. The clonotype originates from a woman in her sixties or seventies with acute or convalescent COVID-19. The sample comprised peripheral blood. CDR3 in DNA: TGTGCCAGCAGCTCCAGGCGGGGGGGCGGCACAGATACGCAGTATTTT. It translates to CASSSRRGGGTDTQYF.